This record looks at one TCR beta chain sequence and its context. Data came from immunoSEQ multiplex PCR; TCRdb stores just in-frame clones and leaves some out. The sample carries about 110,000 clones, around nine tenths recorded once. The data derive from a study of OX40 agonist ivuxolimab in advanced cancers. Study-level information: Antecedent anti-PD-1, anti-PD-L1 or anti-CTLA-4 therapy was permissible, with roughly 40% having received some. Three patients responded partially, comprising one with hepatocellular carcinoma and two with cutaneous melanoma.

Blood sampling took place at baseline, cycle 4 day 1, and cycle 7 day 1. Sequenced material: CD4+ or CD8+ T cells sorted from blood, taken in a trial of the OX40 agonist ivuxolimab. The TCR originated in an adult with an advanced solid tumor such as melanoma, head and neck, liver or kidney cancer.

CDR3 region: CASSGRVARIQETQYF. The CDR3 DNA sequence: TGCGCCAGCAGCGGGAGGGTGGCCCGGATCCAAGAGACCCAGTACTTC. The rearrangement links TRBV5-1 to TRBJ2-5; 7 positions match TRBD2. Unmatched junction bases numbered 10, after V lost 4 bases and J lost 1 base. The CDR3 loop spans 16 amino acids. In germline, CDR1 is SGHRS, CDR2 YFSETQ. Together with reference TRBV5-1 and TRBJ2-5, the CDR3 gives the full variable domain: KAGVTQTPRYLIKTRGQQVTLSCSPISGHRSVSWYQQTPGQGLQFLFEYFSETQRNKGNFPGRFSGRQFSNSRSEMNVSTLELGDSALYLCASSGRVARIQETQYFGPGTRLLVL.